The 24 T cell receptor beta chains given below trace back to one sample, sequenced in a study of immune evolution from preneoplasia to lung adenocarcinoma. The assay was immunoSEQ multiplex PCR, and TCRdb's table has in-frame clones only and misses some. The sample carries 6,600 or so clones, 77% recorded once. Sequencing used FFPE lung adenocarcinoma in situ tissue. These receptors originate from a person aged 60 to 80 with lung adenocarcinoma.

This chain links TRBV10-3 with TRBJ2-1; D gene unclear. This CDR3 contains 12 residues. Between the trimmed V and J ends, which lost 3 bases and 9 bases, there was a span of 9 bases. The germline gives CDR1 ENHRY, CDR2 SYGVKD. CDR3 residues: CAISEGKTEQFF. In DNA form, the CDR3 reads TGTGCCATCAGTGAAGGGAAGACTGAGCAGTTCTTC.

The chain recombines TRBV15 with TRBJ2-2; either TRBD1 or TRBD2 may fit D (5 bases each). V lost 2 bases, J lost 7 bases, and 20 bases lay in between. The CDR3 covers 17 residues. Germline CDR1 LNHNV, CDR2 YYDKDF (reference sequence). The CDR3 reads CATSRPTGVGRGGELFF. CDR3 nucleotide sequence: TGTGCCACCAGCAGACCTACAGGAGTTGGCCGGGGCGGGGAGCTGTTTTTT.

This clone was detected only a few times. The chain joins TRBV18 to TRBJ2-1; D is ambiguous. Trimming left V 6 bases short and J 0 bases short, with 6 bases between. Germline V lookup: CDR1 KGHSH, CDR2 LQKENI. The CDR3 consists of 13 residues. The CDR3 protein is CASSLNSYNEQFF. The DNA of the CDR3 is TGTGCCAGCTCCCTTAACTCCTACAATGAGCAGTTCTTC.

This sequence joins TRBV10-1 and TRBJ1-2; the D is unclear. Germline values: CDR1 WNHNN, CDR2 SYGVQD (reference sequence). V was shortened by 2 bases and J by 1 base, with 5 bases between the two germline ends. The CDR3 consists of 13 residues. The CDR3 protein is CASSEGFNYGYTF. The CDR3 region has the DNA TGCGCCAGCAGTGAGGGGTTTAACTATGGCTACACCTTC.

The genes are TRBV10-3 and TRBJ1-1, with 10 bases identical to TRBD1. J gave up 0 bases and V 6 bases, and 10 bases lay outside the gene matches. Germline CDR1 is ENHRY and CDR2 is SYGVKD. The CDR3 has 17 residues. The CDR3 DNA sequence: TGTGCCATCAGCCGGACAGGGGGGTCTTTTATGAACACTGAAGCTTTCTTT. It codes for CAISRTGGSFMNTEAFF.

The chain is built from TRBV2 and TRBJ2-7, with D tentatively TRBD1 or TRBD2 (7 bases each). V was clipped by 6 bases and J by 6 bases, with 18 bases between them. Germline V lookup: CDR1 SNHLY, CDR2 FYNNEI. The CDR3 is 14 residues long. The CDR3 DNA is TGTGCCAGCAGCACATCAGGGGGGGGACGCGAGCAGTACTTC. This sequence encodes CASSTSGGGREQYF.

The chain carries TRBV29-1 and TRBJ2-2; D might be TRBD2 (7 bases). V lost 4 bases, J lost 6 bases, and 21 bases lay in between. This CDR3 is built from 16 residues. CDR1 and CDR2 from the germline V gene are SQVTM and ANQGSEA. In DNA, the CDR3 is TGCAGCGTTGCGGGGGGCTGGGGGCGCGAGGCCGGGGAGCTGTTTTTT. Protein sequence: CSVAGGWGREAGELFF.

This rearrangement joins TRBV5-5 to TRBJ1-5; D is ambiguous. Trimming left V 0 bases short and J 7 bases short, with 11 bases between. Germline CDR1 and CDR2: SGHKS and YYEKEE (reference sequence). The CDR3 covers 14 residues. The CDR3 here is CASSLDHIDQPQHF. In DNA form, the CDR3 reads TGTGCCAGCAGCTTGGATCATATCGACCAGCCCCAGCATTTT.

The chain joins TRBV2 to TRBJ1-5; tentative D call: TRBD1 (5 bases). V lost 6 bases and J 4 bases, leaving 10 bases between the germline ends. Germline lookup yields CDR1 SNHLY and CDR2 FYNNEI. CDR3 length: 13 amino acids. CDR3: CASRGDRNQPQHF. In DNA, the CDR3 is TGTGCCAGCAGGGGGGATAGGAATCAGCCCCAGCATTTT.

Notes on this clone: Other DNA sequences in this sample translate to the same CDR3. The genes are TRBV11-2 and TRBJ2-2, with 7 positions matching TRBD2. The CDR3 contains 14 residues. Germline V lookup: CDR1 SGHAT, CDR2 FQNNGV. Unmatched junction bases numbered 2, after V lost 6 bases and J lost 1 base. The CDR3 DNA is TGTGCCAGCAGTAGCGGGCAGAACACCGGGGAGCTGTTTTTT. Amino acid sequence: CASSSGQNTGELFF.

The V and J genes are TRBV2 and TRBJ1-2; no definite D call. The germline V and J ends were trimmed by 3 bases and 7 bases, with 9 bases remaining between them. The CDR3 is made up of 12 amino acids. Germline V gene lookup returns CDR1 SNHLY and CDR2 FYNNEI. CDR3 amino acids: CASSESYGGYTF. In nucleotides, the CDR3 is TGTGCCAGCAGTGAGTCCTATGGTGGCTACACCTTC.

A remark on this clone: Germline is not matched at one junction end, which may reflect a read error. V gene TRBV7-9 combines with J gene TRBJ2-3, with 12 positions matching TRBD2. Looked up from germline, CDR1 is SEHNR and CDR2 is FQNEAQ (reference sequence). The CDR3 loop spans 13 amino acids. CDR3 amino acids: CASSLKLAGGRVF. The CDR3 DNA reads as TGTGCCAGCAGCCTCAAACTAGCGGGGGGCCGGGTTTTT.

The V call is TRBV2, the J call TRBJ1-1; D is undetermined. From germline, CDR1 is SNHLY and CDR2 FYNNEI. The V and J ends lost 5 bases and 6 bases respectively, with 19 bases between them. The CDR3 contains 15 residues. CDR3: CASSSSLAQRAEAFF. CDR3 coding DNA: TGTGCCAGCAGTTCGTCCCTGGCCCAACGGGCTGAAGCTTTCTTT.

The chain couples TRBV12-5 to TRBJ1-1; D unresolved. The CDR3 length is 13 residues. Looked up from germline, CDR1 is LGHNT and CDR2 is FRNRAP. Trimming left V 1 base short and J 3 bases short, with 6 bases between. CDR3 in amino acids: CASGLGSYTEAFF. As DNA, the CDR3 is TGTGCTAGTGGTTTGGGGAGTTACACTGAAGCTTTCTTT.

The DNA of the CDR3 is TGTGCCTGGAAAAAAAGGCTCAGGGTGATGAACACTGAAGCTTTCTTT. Translation: CAWKKRLRVMNTEAFF. The rearrangement uses TRBV30 and TRBJ1-1; D might be TRBD1 (5 bases). The CDR3 is made up of 16 amino acids. V was shortened by 4 bases and J by 0 bases, with 18 bases between the two germline ends. Germline V gives CDR1 GTSNPN, CDR2 SVGIG (reference sequence).

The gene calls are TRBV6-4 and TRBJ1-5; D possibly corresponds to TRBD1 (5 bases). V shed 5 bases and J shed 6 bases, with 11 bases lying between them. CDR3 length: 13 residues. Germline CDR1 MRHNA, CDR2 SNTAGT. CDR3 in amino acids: CASSTVQGQPQHF. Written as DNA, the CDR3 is TGTGCCAGCAGTACAGTCCAGGGTCAGCCCCAGCATTTT.

The CDR3 DNA follows: TGTGCCAGCAGCTTCTTCCGGACACTGAACTTCTATGGCTACACCTTC. Amino acids: CASSFFRTLNFYGYTF. The chain couples TRBV5-5 to TRBJ1-2; TRBD1 might be the D (5 bases). This CDR3 has 16 amino acids. The V and J ends lost 2 bases and 4 bases respectively, with 18 bases between them. Looked up from germline, CDR1 is SGHKS and CDR2 is YYEKEE (reference sequence).

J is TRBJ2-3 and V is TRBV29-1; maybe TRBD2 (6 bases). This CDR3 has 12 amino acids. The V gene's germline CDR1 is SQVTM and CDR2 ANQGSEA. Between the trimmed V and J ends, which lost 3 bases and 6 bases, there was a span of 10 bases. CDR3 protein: CSVERGRDTQYF. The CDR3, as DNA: TGCAGCGTTGAGCGGGGTAGGGATACGCAGTATTTT.

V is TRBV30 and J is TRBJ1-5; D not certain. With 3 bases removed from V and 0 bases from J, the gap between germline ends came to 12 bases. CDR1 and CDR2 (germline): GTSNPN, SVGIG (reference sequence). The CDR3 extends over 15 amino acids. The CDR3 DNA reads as TGTGCCTGGAGCACGGGAGGGAATAGCAATCAGCCCCAGCATTTT. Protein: CAWSTGGNSNQPQHF.

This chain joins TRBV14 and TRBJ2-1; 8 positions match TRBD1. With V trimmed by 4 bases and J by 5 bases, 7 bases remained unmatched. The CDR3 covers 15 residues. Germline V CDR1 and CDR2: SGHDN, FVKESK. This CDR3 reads CASSLFDRGNNEQFF. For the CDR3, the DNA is TGTGCCAGCAGCCTCTTTGACAGGGGAAACAATGAGCAGTTCTTC.

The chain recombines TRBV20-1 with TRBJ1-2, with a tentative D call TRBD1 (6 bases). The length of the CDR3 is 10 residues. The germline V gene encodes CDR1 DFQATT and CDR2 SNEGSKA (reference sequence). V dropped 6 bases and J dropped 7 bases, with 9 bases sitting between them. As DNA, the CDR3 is TGCAGTGCATCGGACAGTGGCTACACCTTC. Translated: CSASDSGYTF.

CDR3 DNA sequence: TGTGCCAGCAATAGCGGGGGGACAAATACGCAGTATTTT. It encodes CASNSGGTNTQYF. This rearrangement joins TRBV7-8 to TRBJ2-3, with 10 bases matching TRBD2. CDR1 is SGHVS, CDR2 FQNEAQ, per germline. The CDR3 extends over 13 amino acids. J lost 7 bases, V lost 7 bases, and 5 bases had no gene match.

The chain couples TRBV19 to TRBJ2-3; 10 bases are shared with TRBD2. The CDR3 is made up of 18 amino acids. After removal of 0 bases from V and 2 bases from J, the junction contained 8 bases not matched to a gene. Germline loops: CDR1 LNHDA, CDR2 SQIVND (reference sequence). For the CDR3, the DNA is TGTGCCAGTAGTATAGATGGGGCTAGCGGGGGATTCACAGATACGCAGTATTTT. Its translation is CASSIDGASGGFTDTQYF.

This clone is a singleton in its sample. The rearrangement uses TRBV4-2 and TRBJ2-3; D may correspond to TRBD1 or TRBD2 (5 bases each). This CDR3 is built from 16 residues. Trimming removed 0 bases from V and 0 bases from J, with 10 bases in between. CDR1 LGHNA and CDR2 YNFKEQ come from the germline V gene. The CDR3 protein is CASSQDAGGSTDTQYF. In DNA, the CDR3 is TGTGCCAGCAGCCAAGATGCTGGGGGAAGCACAGATACGCAGTATTTT.